The clone carrying this TCR beta chain was detected only a few times. The antigen is not known. CDR3 size: 14 residues. Germline V gene sequence: CDR1 SEHNR, CDR2 FQNEAQ (reference sequence). V was trimmed by 5 bases and J by 1 base, leaving 9 bases between them. The sample originates from a study of long-term antiretroviral therapy in people with HIV. Findings and caveats of the study: Control repertoires displayed wider CDR3 length ranges than the HIV repertoires.

The libraries were made with immunoSEQ v3.0 at survey level. The data were produced by immunoSEQ multiplex PCR, yet TCRdb's version contains in-frame clones alone and is incomplete. This sample has about 14,000 clones, with more than 65% found just once. The sequence was collected from a man aged 35-49 years with HIV. This chain joins TRBV7-9 and TRBJ1-5, with D unclear. Sequences were derived from unsorted PBMCs, sampled 3.1 years after starting antiretroviral therapy. CDR3 in DNA: TGTGCCAGCAGCCCTATCGGAAGCAATCAGCCCCAGCATTTT. Translation: CASSPIGSNQPQHF.